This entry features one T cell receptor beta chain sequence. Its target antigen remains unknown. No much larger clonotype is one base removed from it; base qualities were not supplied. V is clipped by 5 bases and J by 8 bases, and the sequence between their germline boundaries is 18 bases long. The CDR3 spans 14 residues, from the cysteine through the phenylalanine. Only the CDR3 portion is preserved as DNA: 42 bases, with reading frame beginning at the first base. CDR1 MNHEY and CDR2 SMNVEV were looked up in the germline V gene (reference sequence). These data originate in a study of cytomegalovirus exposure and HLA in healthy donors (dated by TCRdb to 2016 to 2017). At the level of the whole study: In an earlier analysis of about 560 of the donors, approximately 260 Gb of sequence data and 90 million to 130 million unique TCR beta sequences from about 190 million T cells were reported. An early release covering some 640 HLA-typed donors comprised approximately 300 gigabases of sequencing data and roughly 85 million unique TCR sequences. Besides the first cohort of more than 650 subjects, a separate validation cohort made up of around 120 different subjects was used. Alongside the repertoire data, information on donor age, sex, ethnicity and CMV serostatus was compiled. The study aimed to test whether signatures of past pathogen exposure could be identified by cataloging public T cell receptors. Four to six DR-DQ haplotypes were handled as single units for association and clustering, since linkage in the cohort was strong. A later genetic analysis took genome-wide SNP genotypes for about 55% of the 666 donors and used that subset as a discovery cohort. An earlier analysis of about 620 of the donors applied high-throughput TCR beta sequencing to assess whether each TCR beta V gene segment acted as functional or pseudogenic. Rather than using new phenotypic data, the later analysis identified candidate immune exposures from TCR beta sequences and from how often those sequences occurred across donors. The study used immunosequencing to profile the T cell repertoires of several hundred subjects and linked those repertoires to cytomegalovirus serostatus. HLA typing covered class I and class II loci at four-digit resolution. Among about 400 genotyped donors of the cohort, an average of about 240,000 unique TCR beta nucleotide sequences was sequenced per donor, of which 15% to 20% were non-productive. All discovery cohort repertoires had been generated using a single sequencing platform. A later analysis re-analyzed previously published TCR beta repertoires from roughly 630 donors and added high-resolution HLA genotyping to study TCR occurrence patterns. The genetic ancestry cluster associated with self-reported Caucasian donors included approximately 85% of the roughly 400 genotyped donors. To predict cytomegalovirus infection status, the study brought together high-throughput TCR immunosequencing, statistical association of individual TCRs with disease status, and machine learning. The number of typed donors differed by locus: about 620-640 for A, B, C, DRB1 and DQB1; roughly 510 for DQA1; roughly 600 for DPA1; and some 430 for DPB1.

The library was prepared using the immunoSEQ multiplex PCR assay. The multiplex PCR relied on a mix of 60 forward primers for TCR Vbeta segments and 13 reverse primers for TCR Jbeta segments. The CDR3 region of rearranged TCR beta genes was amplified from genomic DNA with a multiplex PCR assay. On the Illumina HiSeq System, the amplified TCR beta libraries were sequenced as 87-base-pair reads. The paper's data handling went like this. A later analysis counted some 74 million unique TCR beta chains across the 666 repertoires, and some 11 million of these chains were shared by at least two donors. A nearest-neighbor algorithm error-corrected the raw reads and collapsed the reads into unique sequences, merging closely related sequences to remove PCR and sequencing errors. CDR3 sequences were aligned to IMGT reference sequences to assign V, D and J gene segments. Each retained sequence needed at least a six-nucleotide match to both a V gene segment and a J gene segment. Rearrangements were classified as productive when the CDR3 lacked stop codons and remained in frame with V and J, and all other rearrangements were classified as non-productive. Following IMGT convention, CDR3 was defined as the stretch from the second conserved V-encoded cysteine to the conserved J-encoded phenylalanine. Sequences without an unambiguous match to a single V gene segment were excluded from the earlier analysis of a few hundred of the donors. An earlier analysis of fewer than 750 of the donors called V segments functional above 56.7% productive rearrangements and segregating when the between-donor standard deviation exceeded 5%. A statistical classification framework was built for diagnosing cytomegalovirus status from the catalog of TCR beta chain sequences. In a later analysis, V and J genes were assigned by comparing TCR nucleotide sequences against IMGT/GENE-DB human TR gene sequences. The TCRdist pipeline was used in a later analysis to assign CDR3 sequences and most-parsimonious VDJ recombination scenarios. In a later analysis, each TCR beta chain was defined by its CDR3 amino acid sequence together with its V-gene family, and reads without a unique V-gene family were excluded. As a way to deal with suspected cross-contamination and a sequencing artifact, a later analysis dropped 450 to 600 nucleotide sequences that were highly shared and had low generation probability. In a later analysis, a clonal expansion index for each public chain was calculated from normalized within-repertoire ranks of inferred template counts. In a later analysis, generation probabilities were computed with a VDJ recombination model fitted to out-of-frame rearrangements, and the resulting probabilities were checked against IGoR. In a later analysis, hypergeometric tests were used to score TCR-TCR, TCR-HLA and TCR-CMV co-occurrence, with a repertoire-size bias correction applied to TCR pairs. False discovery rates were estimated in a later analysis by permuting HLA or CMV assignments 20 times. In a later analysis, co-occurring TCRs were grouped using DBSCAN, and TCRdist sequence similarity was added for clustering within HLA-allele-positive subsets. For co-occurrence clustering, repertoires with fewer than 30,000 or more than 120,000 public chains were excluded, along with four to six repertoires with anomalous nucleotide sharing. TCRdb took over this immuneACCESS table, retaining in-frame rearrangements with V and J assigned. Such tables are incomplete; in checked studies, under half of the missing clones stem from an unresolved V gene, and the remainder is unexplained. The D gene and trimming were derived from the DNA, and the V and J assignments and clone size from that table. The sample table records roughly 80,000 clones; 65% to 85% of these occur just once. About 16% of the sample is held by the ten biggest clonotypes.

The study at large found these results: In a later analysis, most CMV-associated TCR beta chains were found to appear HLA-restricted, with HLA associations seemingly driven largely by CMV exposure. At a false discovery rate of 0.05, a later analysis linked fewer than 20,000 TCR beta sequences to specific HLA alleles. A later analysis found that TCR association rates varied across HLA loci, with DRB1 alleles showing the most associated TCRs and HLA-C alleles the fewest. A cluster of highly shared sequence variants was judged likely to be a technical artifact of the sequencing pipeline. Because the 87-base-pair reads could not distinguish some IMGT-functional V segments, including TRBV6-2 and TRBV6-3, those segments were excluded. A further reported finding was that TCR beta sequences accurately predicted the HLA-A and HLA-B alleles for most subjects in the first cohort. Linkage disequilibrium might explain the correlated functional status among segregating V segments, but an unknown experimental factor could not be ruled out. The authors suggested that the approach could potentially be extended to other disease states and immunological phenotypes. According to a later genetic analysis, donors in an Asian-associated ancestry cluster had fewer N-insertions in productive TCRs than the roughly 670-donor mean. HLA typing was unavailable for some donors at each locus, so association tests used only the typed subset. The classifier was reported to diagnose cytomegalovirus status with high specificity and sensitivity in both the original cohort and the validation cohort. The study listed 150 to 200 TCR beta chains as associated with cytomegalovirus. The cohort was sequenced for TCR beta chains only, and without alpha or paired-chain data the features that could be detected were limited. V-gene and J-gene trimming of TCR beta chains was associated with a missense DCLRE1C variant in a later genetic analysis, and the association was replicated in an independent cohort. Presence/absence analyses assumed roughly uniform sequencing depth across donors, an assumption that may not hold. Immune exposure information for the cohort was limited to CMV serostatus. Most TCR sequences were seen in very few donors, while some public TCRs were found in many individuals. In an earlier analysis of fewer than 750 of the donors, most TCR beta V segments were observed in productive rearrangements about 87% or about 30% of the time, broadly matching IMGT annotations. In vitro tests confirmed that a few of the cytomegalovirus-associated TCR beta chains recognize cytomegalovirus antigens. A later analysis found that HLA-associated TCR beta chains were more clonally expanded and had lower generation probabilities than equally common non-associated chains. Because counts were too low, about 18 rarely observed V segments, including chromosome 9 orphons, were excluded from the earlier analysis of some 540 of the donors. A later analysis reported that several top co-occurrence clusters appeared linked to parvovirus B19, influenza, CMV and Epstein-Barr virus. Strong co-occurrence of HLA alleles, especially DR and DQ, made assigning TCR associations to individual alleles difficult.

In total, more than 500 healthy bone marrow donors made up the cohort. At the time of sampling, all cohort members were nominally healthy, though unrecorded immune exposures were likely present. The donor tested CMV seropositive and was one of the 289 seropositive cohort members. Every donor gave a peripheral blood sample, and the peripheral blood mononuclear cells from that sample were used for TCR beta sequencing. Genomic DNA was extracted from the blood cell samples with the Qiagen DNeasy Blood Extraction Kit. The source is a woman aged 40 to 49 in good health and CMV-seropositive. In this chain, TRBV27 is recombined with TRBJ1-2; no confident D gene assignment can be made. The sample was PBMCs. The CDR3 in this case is CASSRTNRVDGYTF. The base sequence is TGTGCCAGCAGTCGGACTAACCGAGTCGACGGCTACACCTTC.